This TCR beta chain comes out of a study of Ad26.COV2.S vaccination and SARS-CoV-2 variants. Whole-study results and caveats: Placebo recipients showed lower spike-specific TCR breadth than vaccinees.

A note on this clone: Its matching antigen is unknown.

Assay used: immunoSEQ multiplex PCR; TCRdb lists only in-frame clones, some missing. Seen here are hundreds of thousands of clones, around 89% observed once, and the top ten hold roughly 1.5%. V was clipped by 6 bases and J by 0 bases, with 15 bases between them. This CDR3 contains 17 residues. CDR1 MNHEY and CDR2 SMNVEV come from the germline V gene (reference sequence). The treatment: some 20 received Ad26.COV2.S at low or high dose, single or two shots; roughly 5 received placebo; per-sample allocation not given. The samples date from day 63 after the first vaccine or placebo injection. V and J are TRBV27 and TRBJ1-6, with D perhaps TRBD1 (5 bases). The starting material was peripheral blood, obtained in a trial of Ad26.COV2.S vaccine versus placebo. The clonotype was recovered from a person aged 18 to 59 who received the Ad26.COV2.S COVID-19 vaccine or a placebo. CDR3 loop: CASRGQGISSYNSPLHF. In DNA, the CDR3 is TGTGCCAGCAGGGGTCAGGGAATAAGCTCCTATAATTCACCCCTCCACTTT.